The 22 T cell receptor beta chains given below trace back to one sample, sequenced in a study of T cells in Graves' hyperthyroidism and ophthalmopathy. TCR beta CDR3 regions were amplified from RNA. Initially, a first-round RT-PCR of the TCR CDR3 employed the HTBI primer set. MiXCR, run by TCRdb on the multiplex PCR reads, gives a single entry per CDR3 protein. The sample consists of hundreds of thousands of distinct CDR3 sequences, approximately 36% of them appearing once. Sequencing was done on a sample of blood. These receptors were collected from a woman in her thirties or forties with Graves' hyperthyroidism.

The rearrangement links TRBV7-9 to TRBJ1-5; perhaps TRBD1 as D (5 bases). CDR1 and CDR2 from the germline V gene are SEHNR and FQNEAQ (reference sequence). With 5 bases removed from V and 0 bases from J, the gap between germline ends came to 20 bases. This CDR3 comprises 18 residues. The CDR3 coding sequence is TGTGCCAGCAGCGATCGGGTCCAGGGTTCTTATAGCAATCAGCCCCAGCATTTT. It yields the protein CASSDRVQGSYSNQPQHF. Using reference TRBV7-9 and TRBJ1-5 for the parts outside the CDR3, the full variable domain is DTGVSQNPRHKITKRGQNVTFRCDPISEHNRLYWYRQTLGQGPEFLTYFQNEAQLEKSRLLSDRFSAERPKGSFSTLEIQRTEQGDSAMYLCASSDRVQGSYSNQPQHFGDGTRLSIL.

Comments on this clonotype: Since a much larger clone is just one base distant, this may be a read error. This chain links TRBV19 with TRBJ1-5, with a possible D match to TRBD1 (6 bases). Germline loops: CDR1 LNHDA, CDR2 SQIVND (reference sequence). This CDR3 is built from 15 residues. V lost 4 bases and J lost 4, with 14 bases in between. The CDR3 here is CASSSSGGDNQPQHF. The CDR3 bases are TGTGCCAGTAGTAGTTCGGGGGGCGATAATCAGCCCCAGCATTTT.

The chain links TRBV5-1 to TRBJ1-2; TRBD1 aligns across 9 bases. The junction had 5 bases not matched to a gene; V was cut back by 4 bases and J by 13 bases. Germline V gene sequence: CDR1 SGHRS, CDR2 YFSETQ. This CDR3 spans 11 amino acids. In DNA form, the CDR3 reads TGCGCCAGCAGCGAACAGGGGGCCGGCACCTTC. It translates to CASSEQGAGTF.

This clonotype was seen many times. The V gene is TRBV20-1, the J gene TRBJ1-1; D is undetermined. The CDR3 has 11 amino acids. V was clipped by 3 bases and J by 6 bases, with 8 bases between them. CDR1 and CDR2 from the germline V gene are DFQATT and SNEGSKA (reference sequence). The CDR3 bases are TGCAGTGCTAGTCGTTTTCCTGAAGCTTTCTTT. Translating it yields CSASRFPEAFF.

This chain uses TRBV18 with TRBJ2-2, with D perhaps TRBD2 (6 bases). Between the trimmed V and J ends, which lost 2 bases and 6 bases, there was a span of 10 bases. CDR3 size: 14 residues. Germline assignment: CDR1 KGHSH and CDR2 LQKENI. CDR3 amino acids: CASSPSREAGELFF. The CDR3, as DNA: TGTGCCAGCTCACCATCCAGGGAGGCCGGGGAGCTGTTTTTT.

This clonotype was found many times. The CDR3 DNA reads as TGCAGTGCCCCGACTAGCGGGAACCAAGAGACCCAGTACTTC. Protein sequence: CSAPTSGNQETQYF. The chain employs TRBV20-1 and TRBJ2-5; 11 nucleotides agree with TRBD2. The length of the CDR3 is 14 residues. Germline V gene sequence: CDR1 DFQATT, CDR2 SNEGSKA (reference sequence). J lost 0 bases, V lost 6 bases, and 3 bases had no gene match.

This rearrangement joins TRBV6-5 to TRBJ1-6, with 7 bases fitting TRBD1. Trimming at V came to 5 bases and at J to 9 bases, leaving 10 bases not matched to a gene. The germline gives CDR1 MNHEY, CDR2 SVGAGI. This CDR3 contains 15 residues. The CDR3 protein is CASSTRDSASSPLHF. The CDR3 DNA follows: TGTGCCAGCAGTACTCGGGACAGCGCTAGTTCACCCCTCCACTTT.

In nucleotides, the CDR3 is TGTGCCAGCGAAGGTGAAACCCAGCATTTT. Amino acids: CASEGETQHF. The V gene is TRBV28, the J gene TRBJ1-5; no firm D call. Per germline, CDR1 MDHEN and CDR2 SYDVKM. This CDR3 contains 10 residues. The V and J ends lost 8 bases and 11 bases respectively, with 10 bases between them.

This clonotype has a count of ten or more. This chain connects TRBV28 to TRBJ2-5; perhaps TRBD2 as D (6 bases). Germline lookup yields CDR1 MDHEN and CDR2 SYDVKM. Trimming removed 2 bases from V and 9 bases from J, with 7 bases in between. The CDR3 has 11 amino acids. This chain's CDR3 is CASSLTGAQYF. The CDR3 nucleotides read TGTGCCAGCAGTTTAACGGGGGCCCAGTACTTC.

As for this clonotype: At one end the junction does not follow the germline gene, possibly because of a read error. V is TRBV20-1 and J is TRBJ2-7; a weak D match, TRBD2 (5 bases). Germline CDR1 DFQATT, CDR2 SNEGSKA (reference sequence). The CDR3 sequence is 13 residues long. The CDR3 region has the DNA TGCAGTGCTAGACGGGAAAACTCCTACGAGCATTACTTC. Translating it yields CSARRENSYEHYF.

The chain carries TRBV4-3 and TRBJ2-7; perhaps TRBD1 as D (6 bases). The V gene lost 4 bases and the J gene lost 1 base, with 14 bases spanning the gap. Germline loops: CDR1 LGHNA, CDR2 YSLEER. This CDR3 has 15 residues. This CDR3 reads CASSPSDSPSYEQYF. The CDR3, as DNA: TGCGCCAGCAGCCCCTCGGACAGTCCTTCCTACGAGCAGTACTTC.

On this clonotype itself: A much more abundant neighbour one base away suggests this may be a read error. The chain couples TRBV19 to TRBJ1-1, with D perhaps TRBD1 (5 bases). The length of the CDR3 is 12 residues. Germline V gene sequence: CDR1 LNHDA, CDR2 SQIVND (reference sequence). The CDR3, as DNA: TGTGCCACTGCGGCAGGGAGCACTGAAGCTTCCTTT. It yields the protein CATAAGSTEASF.

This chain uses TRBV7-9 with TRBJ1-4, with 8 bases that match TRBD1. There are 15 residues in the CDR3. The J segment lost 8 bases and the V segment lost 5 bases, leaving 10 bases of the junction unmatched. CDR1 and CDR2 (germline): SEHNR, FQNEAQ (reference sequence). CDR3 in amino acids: CASSELTGDVEKLFF. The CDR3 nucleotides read TGTGCCAGCAGCGAATTGACAGGGGACGTGGAAAAACTGTTTTTT. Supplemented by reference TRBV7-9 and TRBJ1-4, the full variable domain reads DTGVSQNPRHKITKRGQNVTFRCDPISEHNRLYWYRQTLGQGPEFLTYFQNEAQLEKSRLLSDRFSAERPKGSFSTLEIQRTEQGDSAMYLCASSELTGDVEKLFFGSGTQLSVL.

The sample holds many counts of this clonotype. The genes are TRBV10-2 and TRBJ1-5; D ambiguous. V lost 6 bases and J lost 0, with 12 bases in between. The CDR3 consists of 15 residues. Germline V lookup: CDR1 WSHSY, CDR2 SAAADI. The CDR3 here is CASRSGLYSNQPQHF. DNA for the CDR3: TGCGCCAGCAGGTCGGGCCTGTATAGCAATCAGCCCCAGCATTTT.

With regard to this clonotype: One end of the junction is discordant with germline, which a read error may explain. DNA of the CDR3: TGTGCCAGCAAGACAGGGCAGGGATCACCCCTCCGCTTT. Translation gives CASKTGQGSPLRF. The chain recombines TRBV6-5 with TRBJ1-6; 7 nucleotides align to TRBD1. This CDR3 region has 13 residues. The germline V gene has CDR1 MNHEY and CDR2 SVGAGI.

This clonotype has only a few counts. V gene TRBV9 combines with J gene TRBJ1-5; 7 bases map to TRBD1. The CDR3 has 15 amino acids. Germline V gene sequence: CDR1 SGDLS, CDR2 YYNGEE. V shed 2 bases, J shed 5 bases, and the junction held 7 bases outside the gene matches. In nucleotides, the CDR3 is TGTGCCAGCAGCGTTGAAGTCGACAGGGATCAGCCCCAGCATTTT. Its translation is CASSVEVDRDQPQHF.

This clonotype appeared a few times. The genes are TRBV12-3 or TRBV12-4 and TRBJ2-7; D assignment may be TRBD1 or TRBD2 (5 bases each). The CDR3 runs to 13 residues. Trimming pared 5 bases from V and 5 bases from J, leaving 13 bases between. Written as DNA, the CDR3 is TGTGCCAGCAGTCCCCCGGGGCGACACGAGCAGTACTTC. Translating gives CASSPPGRHEQYF.

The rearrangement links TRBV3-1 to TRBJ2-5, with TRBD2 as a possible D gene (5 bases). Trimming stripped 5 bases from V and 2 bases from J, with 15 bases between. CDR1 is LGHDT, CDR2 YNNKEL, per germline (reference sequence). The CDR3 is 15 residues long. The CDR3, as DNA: TGTGCCAGCAGCACTCCGTTCCGGAGGCAAGAGACCCAGTACTTC. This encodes CASSTPFRRQETQYF.

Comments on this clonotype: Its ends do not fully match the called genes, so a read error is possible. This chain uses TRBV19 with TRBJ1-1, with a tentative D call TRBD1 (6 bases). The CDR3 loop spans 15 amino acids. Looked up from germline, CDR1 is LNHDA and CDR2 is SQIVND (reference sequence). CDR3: CAGRGSGGAGTEAFF. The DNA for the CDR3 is TGTGCCGGTAGAGGGTCTGGGGGGGCAGGGACTGAAGCTTTCTTT. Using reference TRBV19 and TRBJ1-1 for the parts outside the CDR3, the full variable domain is DGGITQSPKYLFRKEGQNVTLSCEQNLNHDAMYWYRQDPGQGLRLIYYSQIVNDFQKGDIAEGYSVSREKKESFPLTVTSAQKNPTAFYLCAGRGSGGAGTEAFFGQGTRLTVV.

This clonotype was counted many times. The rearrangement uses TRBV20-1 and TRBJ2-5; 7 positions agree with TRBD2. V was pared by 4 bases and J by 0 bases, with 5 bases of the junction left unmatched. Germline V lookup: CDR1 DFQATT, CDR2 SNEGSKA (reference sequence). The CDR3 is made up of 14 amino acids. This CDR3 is CSAMGLADQETQYF. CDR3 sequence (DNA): TGCAGTGCTATGGGGCTAGCGGACCAAGAGACCCAGTACTTC.

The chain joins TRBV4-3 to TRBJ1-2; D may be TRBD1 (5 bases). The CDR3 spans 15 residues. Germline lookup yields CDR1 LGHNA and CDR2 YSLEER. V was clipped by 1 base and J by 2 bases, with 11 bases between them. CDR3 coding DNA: TGCGCCAGCAGCCAAGTTCCGACAGCGAACTATGGCTACACCTTC. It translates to CASSQVPTANYGYTF.

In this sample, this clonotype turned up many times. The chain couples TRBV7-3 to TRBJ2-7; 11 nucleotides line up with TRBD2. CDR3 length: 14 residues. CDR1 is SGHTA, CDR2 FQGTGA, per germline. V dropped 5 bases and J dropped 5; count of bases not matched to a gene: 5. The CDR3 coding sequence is TGTGCCAGCAGCCTAGCGGGAGGACAAAACGAGCAGTACTTC. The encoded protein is CASSLAGGQNEQYF.